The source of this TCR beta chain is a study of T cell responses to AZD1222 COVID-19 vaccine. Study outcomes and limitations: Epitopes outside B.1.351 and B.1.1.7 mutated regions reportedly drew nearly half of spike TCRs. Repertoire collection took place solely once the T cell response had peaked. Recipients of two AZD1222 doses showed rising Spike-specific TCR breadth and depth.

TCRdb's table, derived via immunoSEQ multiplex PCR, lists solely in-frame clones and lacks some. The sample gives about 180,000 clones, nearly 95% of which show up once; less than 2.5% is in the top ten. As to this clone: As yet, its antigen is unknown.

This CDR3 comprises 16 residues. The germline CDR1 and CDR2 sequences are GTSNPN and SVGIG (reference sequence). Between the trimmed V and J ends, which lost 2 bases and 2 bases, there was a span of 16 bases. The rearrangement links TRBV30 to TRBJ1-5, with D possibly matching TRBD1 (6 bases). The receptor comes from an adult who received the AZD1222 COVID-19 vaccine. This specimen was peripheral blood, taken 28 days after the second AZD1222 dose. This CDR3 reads CAWSLPGDPGNQPQHF. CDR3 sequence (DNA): TGTGCCTGGAGTCTTCCAGGGGACCCGGGCAATCAGCCCCAGCATTTT.